This T cell receptor (beta chain) was recorded in a study of siplizumab effects on memory and regulatory T cells. Produced via immunoSEQ multiplex PCR; TCRdb's table is partial and in-frame only. Among 45,000 to 60,000 clones, about 90% were seen once, and the ten largest hold under 0.35%. This CDR3 has 16 amino acids. CDR1 SEHNR and CDR2 FQNEAQ come from the germline V gene (reference sequence). Trimming shortened V by 5 bases and J by 2 bases, and 18 bases separated the two germline ends. The sample taken for sequencing was naive CD8+ T cells sorted from blood. This chain uses TRBV7-9 with TRBJ2-5; TRBD2 is a possible D gene (5 bases). This receptor was taken from a human donor in good health. As DNA, the CDR3 is TGTGCCAGCAGCCCTATGGGAGTAGCGTCTCAAGAGACCCAGTACTTC. Protein: CASSPMGVASQETQYF.